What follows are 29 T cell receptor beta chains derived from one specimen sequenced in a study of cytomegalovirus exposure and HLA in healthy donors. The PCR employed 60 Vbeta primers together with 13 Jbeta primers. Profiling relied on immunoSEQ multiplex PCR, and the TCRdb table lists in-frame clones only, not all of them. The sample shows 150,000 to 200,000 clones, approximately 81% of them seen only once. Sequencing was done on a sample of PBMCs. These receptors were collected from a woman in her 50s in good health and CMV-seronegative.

The CDR3 loop reads CASHWGLKGGSYNSPLHF. CDR3 DNA sequence: TGTGCCAGCCATTGGGGACTGAAGGGTGGGTCCTATAATTCACCCCTCCACTTT. V usage is TRBV28 and J usage is TRBJ1-6; a weak D match, TRBD1 (5 bases). In germline, CDR1 is MDHEN, CDR2 SYDVKM. Between the trimmed V and J ends, which lost 8 bases and 1 base, there was a span of 21 bases. The CDR3 spans 18 residues. Full variable domain (remainder filled in from reference TRBV28 and TRBJ1-6): DVKVTQSSRYLVKRTGEKVFLECVQDMDHENMFWYRQDPGLGLRLIYFSYDVKMKEKGDIPEGYSVSREKKERFSLILESASTNQTSMYLCASHWGLKGGSYNSPLHFGNGTRLTVT.

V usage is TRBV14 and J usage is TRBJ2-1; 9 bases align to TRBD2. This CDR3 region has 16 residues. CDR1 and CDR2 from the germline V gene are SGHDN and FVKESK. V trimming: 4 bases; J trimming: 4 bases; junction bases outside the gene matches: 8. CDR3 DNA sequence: TGTGCCAGCAGCCCGACCGGGACTAGCCCATACAATGAGCAGTTCTTC. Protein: CASSPTGTSPYNEQFF.

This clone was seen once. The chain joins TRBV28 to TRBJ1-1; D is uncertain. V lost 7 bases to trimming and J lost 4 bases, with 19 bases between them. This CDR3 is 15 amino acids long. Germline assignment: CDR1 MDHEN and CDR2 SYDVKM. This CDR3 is CASTLPFGGGTEAFF. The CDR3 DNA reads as TGTGCCAGCACCTTGCCGTTTGGAGGAGGCACTGAAGCTTTCTTT.

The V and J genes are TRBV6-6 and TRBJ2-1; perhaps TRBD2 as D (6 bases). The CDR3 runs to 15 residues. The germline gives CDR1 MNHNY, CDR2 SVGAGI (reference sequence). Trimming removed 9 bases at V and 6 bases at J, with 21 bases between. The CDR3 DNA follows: TGTGCCAGTGGGAGCGGAGGAGGCGGGGTCAATGAGCAGTTCTTC. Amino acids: CASGSGGGGVNEQFF.

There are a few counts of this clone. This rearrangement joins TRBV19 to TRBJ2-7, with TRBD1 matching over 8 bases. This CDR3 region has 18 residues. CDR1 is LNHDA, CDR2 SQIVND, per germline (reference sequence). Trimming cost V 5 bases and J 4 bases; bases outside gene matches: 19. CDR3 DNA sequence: TGTGCCAGTAGTGGGACAGGAGCTGGACAGTCCAAATGGTACGAGCAGTACTTC. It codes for CASSGTGAGQSKWYEQYF.

The chain's CDR3 is CAIGGSGVGEKLFF. DNA of the CDR3: TGTGCCATAGGAGGCTCAGGGGTGGGTGAAAAACTGTTTTTT. The V gene is TRBV19, the J gene TRBJ1-4; maybe TRBD1 (6 bases). CDR1 and CDR2 from the germline V gene are LNHDA and SQIVND (reference sequence). Trimming left V 10 bases short and J 7 bases short, with 19 bases between. This CDR3 is 14 amino acids long.

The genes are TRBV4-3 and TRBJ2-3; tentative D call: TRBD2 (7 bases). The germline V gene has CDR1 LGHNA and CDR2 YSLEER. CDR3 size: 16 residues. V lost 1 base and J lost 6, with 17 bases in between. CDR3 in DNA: TGCGCCAGCAGCCAAGCATACGGGGGGCGAGCGGATACGCAGTATTTT. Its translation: CASSQAYGGRADTQYF.

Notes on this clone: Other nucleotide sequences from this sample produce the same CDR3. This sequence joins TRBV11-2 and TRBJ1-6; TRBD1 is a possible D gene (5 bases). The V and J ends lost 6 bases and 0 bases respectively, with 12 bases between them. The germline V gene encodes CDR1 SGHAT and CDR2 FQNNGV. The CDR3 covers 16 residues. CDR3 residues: CASRLQGNSYNSPLHF. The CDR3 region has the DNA TGTGCCAGCAGGTTGCAGGGTAACTCCTATAATTCACCCCTCCACTTT.

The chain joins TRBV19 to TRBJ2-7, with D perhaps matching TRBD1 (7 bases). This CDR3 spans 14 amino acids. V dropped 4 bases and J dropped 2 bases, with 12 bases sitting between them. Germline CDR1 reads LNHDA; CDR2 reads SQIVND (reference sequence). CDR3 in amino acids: CASSNQGGPYEQYF. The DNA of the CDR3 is TGTGCCAGTAGTAATCAGGGGGGCCCCTACGAGCAGTACTTC.

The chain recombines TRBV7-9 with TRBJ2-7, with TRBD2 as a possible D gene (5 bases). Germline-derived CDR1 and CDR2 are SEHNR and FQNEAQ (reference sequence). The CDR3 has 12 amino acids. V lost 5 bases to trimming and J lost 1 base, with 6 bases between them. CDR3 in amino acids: CASSRESYEQYF. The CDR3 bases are TGTGCCAGCAGCAGGGAGTCCTACGAGCAGTACTTC.

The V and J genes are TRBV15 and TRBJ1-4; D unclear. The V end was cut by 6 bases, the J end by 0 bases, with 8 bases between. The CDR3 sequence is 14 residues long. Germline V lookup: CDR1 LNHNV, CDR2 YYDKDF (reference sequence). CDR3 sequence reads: CATSIYSTNEKLFF. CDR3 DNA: TGTGCCACCAGTATCTACTCAACTAATGAAAAACTGTTTTTT.

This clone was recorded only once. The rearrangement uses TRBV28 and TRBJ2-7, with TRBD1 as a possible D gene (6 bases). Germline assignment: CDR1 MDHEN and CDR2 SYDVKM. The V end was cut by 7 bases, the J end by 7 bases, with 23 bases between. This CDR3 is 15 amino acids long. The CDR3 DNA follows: TGTGCCAGCACTGGACAGCGATATTCTTCCTTTGAGCAGTACTTC. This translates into CASTGQRYSSFEQYF.

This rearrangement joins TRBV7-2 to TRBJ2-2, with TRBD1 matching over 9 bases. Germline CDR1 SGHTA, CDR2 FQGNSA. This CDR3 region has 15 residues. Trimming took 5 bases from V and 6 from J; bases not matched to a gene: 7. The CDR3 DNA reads TGTGCCAGCAGCGCTGGACAGGGGAAGGCCGGGGAGCTGTTTTTT. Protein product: CASSAGQGKAGELFF. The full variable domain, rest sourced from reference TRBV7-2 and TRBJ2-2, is GAGVSQSPSNKVTEKGKDVELRCDPISGHTALYWYRQSLGQGLEFLIYFQGNSAPDKSGLPSDRFSAERTGGSVSTLTIQRTQQEDSAVYLCASSAGQGKAGELFFGEGSRLTVL.

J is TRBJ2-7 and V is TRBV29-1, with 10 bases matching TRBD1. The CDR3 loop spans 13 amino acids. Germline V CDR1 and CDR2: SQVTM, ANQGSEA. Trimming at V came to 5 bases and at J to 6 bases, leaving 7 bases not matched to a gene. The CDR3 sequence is CSVPGTGVSEQYF. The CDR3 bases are TGCAGCGTTCCCGGGACAGGGGTCTCCGAGCAGTACTTC.

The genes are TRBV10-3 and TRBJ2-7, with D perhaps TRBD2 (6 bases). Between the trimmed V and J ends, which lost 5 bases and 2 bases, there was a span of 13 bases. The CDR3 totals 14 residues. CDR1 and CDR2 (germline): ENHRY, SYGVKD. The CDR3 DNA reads TGTGCCATCAGTACGGGACTTCAAGCCTACGAGCAGTACTTC. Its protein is CAISTGLQAYEQYF.

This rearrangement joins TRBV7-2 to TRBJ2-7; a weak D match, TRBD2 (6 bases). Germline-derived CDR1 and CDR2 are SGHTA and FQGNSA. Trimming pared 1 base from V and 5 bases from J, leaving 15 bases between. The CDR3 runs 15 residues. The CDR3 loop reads CASSLEWSGENEQYF. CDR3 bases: TGTGCCAGCAGCTTAGAATGGTCGGGGGAGAACGAGCAGTACTTC.

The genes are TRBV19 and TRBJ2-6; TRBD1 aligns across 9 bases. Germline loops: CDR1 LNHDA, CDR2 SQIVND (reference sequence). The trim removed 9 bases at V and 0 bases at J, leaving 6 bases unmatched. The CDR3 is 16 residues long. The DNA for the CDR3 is TGTGCCAGCATTGGACAGGGGATCTCTGGGGCCAACGTCCTGACTTTC. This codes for CASIGQGISGANVLTF.

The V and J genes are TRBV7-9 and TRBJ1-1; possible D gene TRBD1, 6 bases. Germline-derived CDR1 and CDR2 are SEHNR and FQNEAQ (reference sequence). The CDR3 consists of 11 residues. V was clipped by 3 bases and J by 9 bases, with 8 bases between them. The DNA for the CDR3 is TGTGCCAGCAGCTTGGGACAACAAGCTTTCTTT. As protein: CASSLGQQAFF.

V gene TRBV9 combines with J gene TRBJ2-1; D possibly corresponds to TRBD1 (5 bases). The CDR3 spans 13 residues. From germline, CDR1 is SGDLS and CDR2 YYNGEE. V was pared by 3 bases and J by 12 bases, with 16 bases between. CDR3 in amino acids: CASSALEQASQFF. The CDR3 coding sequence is TGTGCCAGCAGCGCGTTAGAACAGGCTTCGCAGTTCTTC.

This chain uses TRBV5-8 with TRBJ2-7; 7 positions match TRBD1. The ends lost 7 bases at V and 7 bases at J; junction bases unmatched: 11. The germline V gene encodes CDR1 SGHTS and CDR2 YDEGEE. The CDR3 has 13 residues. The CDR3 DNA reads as TGTGCCAGCCCTGGGACAGCCCTTTGGGAGCAGTACTTC. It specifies CASPGTALWEQYF.

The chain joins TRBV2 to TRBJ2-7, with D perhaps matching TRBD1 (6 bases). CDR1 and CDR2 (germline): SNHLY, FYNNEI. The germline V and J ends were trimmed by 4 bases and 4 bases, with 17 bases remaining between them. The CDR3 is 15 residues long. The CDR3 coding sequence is TGTGCCAGCAGTGTACAGGGCGCCACGGGGTACGAGCAGTACTTC. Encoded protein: CASSVQGATGYEQYF.

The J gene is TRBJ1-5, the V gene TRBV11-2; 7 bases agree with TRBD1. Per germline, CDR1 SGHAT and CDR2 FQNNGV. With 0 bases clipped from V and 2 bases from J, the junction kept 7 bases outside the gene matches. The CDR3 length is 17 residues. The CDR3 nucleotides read TGTGCCAGCAGCTTAGACCGGACAGGTCGTGGCAATCAGCCCCAGCATTTT. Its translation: CASSLDRTGRGNQPQHF.

Written as DNA, the CDR3 is TGTGCCAGCACCCTTACTCCGGTCGATGTGCAGTACTTC. Translated, it gives CASTLTPVDVQYF. V usage is TRBV27 and J usage is TRBJ2-7; D unresolved. V lost 7 bases to trimming and J lost 9 bases, with 19 bases between them. This CDR3 region has 13 residues. Per germline, CDR1 MNHEY and CDR2 SMNVEV (reference sequence).

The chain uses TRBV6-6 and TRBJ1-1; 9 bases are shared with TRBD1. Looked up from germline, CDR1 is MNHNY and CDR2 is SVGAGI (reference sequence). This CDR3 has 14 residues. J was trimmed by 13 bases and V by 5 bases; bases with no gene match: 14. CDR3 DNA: TGTGCCAGCAGTCAATCACAGGGGGCGCACTACGGTTTCTTT. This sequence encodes CASSQSQGAHYGFF.

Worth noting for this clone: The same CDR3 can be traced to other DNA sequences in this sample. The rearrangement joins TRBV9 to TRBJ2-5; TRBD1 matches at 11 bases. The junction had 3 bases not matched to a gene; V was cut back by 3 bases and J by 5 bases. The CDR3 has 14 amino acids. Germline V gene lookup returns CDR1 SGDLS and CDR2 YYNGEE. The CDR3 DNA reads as TGTGCCAGCAGCGCCCGGACAGGGGGCGAGACCCAGTACTTC. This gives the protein CASSARTGGETQYF.

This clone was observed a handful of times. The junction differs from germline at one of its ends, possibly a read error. CDR3 amino acids: CSSSLVGIAGRETQYF. Here the CDR3 DNA reads TGTTCCAGCAGCTTAGTGGGGATAGCGGGAAGGGAGACCCAGTACTTC. V and J are TRBV7-9 and TRBJ2-5; 8 bases fit TRBD2. Germline CDR1 reads SEHNR; CDR2 reads FQNEAQ (reference sequence). This CDR3 contains 16 residues.

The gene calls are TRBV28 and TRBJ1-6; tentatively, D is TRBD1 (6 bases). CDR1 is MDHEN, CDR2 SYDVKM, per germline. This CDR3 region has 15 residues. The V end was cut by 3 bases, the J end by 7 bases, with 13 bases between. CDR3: CASSFWGQRNSPLHF. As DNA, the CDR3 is TGTGCCAGCAGTTTTTGGGGGCAGAGGAATTCACCCCTCCACTTT.

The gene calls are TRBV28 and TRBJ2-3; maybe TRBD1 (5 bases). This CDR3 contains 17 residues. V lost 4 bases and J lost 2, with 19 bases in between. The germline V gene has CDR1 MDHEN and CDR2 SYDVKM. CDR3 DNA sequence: TGTGCCAGCAGTTCACAGGCCCGCGCGGTGTTCACAGATACGCAGTATTTT. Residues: CASSSQARAVFTDTQYF.

The CDR3 sequence is CASQSGLMNTEAFF. In DNA, the CDR3 is TGTGCCAGCCAAAGCGGGCTAATGAACACTGAAGCTTTCTTT. The chain joins TRBV6-5 to TRBJ1-1; D call uncertain. The CDR3 covers 14 residues. Germline-derived CDR1 and CDR2 are MNHEY and SVGAGI. The V end was cut by 8 bases, the J end by 0 bases, with 13 bases between.